This T cell receptor (beta chain) stems from a study of T cell repertoires in cytomegalovirus infection. Study-level background: Indications of both CMV infection and matching HLA type were provided by public TCR beta signatures.

Note on this clonotype: Its specificity is unknown.

TCRdb recomputed calls from the reads with MiXCR, one row per CDR3 protein. The data hold about a million distinct CDR3 sequences, with roughly 30% observed a single time. The sequence was collected from a human donor in good health (CMV status not recorded). Some clones in this sample may be carry-over from other donors' samples. The sample was cultured CD8+ T cells from PBMCs, taken from culture after CMV antigen stimulation.

Here the CDR3 reads CASSLFLAGPPAQFF. The CDR3 region has the DNA TGTGCCAGCAGCTTATTTCTAGCGGGGCCCCCCGCGCAGTTCTTC. V is TRBV5-6 and J is TRBJ2-1; 9 nucleotides line up with TRBD2. With V trimmed by 2 bases and J by 12 bases, 12 bases remained unmatched. The CDR3 is 15 amino acids. CDR1 is SGHDT and CDR2 is YYEEEE in the germline V gene.